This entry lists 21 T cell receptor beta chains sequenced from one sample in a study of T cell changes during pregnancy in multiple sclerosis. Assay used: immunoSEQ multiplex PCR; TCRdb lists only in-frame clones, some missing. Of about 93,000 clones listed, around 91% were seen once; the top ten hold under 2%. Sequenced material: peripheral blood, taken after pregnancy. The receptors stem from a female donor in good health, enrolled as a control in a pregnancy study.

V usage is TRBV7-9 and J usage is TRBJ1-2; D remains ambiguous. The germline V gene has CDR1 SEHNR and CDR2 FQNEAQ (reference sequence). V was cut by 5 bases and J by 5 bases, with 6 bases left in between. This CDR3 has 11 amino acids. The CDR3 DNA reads TGTGCCAGCAGCCCCCCGTATGGCTACACCTTC. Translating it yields CASSPPYGYTF.

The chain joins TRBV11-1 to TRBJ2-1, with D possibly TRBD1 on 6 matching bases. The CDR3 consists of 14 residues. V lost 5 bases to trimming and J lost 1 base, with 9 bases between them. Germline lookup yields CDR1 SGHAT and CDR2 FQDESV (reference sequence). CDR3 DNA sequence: TGTGCCAGCAGCGGGACATCTTCCTACAATGAGCAGTTCTTC. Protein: CASSGTSSYNEQFF. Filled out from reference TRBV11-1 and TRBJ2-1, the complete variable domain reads EAEVAQSPRYKITEKSQAVAFWCDPISGHATLYWYRQILGQGPELLVQFQDESVVDDSQLPKDRFSAERLKGVDSTLKIQPAELGDSAMYLCASSGTSSYNEQFFGPGTRLTVL.

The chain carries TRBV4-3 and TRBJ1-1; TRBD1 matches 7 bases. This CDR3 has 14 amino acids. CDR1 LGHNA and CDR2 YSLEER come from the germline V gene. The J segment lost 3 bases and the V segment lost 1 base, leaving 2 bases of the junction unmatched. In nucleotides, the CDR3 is TGCGCCAGCAGCCAAGGACAGGGTGACACTGAAGCTTTCTTT. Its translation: CASSQGQGDTEAFF.

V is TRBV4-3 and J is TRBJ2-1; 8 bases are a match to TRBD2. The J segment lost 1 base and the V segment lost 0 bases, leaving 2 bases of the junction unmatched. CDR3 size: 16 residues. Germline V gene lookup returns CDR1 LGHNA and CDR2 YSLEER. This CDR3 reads CASSQDGGGSYNEQFF. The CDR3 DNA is TGCGCCAGCAGCCAAGATGGCGGGGGGTCCTACAATGAGCAGTTCTTC.

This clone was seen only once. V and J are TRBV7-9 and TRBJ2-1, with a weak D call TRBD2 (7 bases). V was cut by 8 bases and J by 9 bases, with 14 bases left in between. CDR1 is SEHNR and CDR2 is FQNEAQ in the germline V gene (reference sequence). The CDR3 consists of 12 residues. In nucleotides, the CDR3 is TGTGCCAGCGGGGGGGCCCGGGGTGAGCAGTTCTTC. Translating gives CASGGARGEQFF.

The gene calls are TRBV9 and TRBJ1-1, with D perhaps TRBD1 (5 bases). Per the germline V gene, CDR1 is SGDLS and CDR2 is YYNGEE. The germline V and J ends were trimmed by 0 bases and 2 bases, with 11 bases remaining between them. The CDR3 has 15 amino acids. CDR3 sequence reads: CASSVGFQGNTEAFF. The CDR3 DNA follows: TGTGCCAGCAGCGTAGGGTTCCAGGGAAACACTGAAGCTTTCTTT.

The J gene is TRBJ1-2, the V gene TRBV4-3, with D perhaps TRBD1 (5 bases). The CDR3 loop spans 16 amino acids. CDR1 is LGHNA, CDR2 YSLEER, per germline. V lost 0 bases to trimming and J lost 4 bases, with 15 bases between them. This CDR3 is CASSQDWGGEIYGYTF. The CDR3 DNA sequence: TGCGCCAGCAGCCAAGATTGGGGGGGGGAAATCTATGGCTACACCTTC.

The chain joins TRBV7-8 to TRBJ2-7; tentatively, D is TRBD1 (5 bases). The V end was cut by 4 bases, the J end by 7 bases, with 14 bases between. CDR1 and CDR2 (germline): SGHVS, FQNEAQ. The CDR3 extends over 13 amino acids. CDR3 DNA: TGTGCCAGCAGCTCCAGGGAAGTAGATGAGCAGTACTTC. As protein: CASSSREVDEQYF.

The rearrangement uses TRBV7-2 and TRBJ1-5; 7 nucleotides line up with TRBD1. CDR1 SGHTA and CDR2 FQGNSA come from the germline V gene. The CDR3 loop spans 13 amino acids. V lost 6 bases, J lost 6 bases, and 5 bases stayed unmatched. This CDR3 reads CASSPQGFQPQHF. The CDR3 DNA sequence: TGTGCCAGCAGTCCACAGGGGTTTCAGCCCCAGCATTTT. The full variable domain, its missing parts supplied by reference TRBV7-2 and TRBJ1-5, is GAGVSQSPSNKVTEKGKDVELRCDPISGHTALYWYRQSLGQGLEFLIYFQGNSAPDKSGLPSDRFSAERTGGSVSTLTIQRTQQEDSAVYLCASSPQGFQPQHFGDGTRLSIL.

CDR3 sequence: CASSIGQERYF. In DNA, the CDR3 is TGTGCCAGTAGTATTGGACAAGAAAGGTACTTC. V gene TRBV19 combines with J gene TRBJ2-7; tentative D call: TRBD1 (5 bases). The ends were cut back, 3 bases at V and 12 bases at J, with 12 bases in the middle. Germline CDR1 LNHDA, CDR2 SQIVND (reference sequence). The CDR3 loop spans 11 amino acids.

The CDR3 here is CASSKRSWVYNEQFF. The CDR3 DNA is TGTGCCAGCAGCAAGAGGTCATGGGTGTACAATGAGCAGTTCTTC. The chain carries TRBV5-6 and TRBJ2-1; D call uncertain. V was cut by 4 bases and J by 4 bases, with 15 bases left in between. The CDR3 extends over 15 amino acids. The germline gives CDR1 SGHDT, CDR2 YYEEEE.

The CDR3 nucleotides read TGTGCCAGCAGCGAAACAGGGTACTCCTACAATGAGCAGTTCTTC. Translating it yields CASSETGYSYNEQFF. The chain has TRBV21-1 and TRBJ2-1; the D segment call TRBD1 is taken from the table without a DNA check. TRBV21-1 is recorded as a pseudogene. The CDR3 loop spans 15 amino acids.

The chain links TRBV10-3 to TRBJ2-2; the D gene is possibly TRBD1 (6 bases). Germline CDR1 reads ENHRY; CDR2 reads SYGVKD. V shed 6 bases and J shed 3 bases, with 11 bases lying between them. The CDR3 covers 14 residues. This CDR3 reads CAIRPTGYTGELFF. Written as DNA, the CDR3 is TGTGCCATCAGACCGACAGGATACACCGGGGAGCTGTTTTTT.

The CDR3 DNA reads TGTGCCAGCAGGGACGGACAGGGCCTTGGAGCTTTCTTT. It is translated as CASRDGQGLGAFF. The chain has TRBV6-1 and TRBJ1-1, with 8 bases fitting TRBD1. Germline CDR1 and CDR2: MNHNS and SASEGT. The J segment lost 10 bases and the V segment lost 6 bases, leaving 10 bases of the junction unmatched. The CDR3 totals 13 residues.

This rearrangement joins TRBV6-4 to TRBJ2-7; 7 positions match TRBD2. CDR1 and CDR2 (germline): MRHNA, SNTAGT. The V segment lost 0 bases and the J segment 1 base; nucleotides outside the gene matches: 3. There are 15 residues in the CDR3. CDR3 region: CASSDSTGGSYEQYF. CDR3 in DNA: TGTGCCAGCAGTGACTCGACCGGGGGGTCCTACGAGCAGTACTTC.

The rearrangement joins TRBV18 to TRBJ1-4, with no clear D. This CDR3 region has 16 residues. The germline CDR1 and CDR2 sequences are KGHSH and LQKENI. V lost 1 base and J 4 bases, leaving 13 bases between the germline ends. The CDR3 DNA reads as TGTGCCAGCTCACCACTTCCGGAGGGCTTTAATGAAAAACTGTTTTTT. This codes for CASSPLPEGFNEKLFF.

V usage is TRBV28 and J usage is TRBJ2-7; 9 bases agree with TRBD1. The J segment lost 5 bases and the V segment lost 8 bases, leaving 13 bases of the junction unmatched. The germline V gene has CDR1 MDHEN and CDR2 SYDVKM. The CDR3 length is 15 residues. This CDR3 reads CASLLPGQGVHEQYF. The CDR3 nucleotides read TGTGCCAGCCTACTTCCGGGACAGGGTGTCCACGAGCAGTACTTC.

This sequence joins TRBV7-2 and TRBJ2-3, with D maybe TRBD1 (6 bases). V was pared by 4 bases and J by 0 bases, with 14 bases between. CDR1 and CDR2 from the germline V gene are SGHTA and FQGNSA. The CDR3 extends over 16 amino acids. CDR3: CASSYYRQVSTDTQYF. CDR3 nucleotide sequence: TGTGCCAGCAGCTACTACCGACAGGTCAGCACAGATACGCAGTATTTT.

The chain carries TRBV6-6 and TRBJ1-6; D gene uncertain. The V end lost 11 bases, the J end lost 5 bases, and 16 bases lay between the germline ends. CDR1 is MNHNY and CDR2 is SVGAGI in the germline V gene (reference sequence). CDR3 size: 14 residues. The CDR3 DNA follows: TGTGCCGGAAGAGGCGCAGTCGATAATTCACCCCTCCACTTT. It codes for CAGRGAVDNSPLHF.

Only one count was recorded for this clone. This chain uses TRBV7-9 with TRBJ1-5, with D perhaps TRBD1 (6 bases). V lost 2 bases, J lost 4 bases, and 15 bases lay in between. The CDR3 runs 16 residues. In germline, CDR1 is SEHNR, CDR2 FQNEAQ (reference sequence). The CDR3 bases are TGTGCCAGCAGCTTATGGCCGGACAGTAAGAATCAGCCCCAGCATTTT. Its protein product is CASSLWPDSKNQPQHF. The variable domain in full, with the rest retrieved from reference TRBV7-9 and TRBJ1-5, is DTGVSQNPRHKITKRGQNVTFRCDPISEHNRLYWYRQTLGQGPEFLTYFQNEAQLEKSRLLSDRFSAERPKGSFSTLEIQRTEQGDSAMYLCASSLWPDSKNQPQHFGDGTRLSIL.

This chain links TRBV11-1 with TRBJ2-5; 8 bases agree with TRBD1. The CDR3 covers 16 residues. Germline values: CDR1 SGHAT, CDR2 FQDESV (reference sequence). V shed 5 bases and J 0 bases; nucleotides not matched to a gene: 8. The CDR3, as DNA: TGTGCCAGCAGCGAACGACAGGGGCCTTACCAAGAGACCCAGTACTTC. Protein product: CASSERQGPYQETQYF.